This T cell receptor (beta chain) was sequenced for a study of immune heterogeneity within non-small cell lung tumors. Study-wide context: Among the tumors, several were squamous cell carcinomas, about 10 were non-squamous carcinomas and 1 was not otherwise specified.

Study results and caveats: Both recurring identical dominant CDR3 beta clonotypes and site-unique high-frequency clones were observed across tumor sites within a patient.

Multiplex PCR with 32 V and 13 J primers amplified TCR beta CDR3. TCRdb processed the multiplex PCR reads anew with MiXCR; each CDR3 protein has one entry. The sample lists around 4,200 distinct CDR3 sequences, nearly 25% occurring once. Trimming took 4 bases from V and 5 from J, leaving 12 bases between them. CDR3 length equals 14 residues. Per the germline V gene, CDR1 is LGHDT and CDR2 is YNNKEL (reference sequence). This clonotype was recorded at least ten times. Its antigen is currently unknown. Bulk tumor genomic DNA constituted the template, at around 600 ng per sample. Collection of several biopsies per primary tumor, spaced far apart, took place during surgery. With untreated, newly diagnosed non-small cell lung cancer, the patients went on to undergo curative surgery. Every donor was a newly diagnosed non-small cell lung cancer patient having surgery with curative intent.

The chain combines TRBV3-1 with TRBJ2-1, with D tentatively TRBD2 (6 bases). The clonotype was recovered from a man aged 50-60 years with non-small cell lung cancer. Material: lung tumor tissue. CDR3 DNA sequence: TGTGCCAGCAGCCCCAAGCGGGCCCACAATGAGCAGTTCTTC. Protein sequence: CASSPKRAHNEQFF.